Following are 13 T cell receptor beta chains from one sample sequenced in a study of OX40 agonist ivuxolimab in advanced cancers. Profiling relied on immunoSEQ multiplex PCR, and the TCRdb table lists in-frame clones only, not all of them. The table has approximately 120,000 clones, around 93% seen once. Source: CD4+ or CD8+ T cells sorted from blood, taken in a trial of the OX40 agonist ivuxolimab. The receptors originated from an adult with an advanced solid tumor such as melanoma, head and neck, liver or kidney cancer.

CDR3 coding DNA: TGTGCCAGCAGCTTAGGGGTGGATGCGGTACTAACTGAAGCTTTCTTT. Translating gives CASSLGVDAVLTEAFF. V and J are TRBV7-9 and TRBJ1-1, with D hard to call. With 1 base removed from V and 5 bases from J, the gap between germline ends came to 17 bases. In germline, CDR1 is SEHNR, CDR2 FQNEAQ (reference sequence). CDR3 length: 16 amino acids.

CDR3 in DNA: TGTGCCACCAGCAGACTCTCGGGGGCCTACGAGCAGTACTTC. This translates into CATSRLSGAYEQYF. The chain couples TRBV15 to TRBJ2-7; maybe TRBD2 (6 bases). The ends were cut back, 2 bases at V and 2 bases at J, with 10 bases in the middle. CDR3 length: 14 amino acids. The germline V gene encodes CDR1 LNHNV and CDR2 YYDKDF (reference sequence).

The rearrangement joins TRBV6-5 to TRBJ2-3; maybe TRBD2 (6 bases). The CDR3 sequence is 13 residues long. CDR1 is MNHEY and CDR2 is SVGAGI in the germline V gene. The V end lost 6 bases, the J end lost 2 bases, and 9 bases lay between the germline ends. As DNA, the CDR3 is TGTGCCAGCAGGCGGGATGTCACAGATACGCAGTATTTT. This encodes CASRRDVTDTQYF.

The CDR3: CASSFDRGATNEKLFF. CDR3 nucleotide sequence: TGTGCCAGCAGTTTCGACAGGGGAGCAACTAATGAAAAACTGTTTTTT. The rearrangement joins TRBV28 to TRBJ1-4; 8 bases are shared with TRBD1. In germline, CDR1 is MDHEN, CDR2 SYDVKM. V shed 3 bases, J shed 0 bases, and the junction held 3 bases outside the gene matches. This CDR3 spans 16 amino acids.

The chain is built from TRBV19 and TRBJ2-7; TRBD2 aligns across 10 bases. CDR3 length: 15 amino acids. The J segment lost 4 bases and the V segment lost 2 bases, leaving 5 bases of the junction unmatched. Germline V lookup: CDR1 LNHDA, CDR2 SQIVND (reference sequence). The CDR3 region has the DNA TGTGCCAGTAGTATAACTAGCGGGACTGCTTACGAGCAGTACTTC. This gives the protein CASSITSGTAYEQYF.

The genes are TRBV13 and TRBJ1-6; 7 bases align to TRBD1. V lost 5 bases and J lost 9; bases outside the gene matches: 22. Germline CDR1 is PRHDT and CDR2 is FYEKMQ (reference sequence). This CDR3 contains 19 residues. The CDR3 spells CASSTNRGSGLISSSPLHF. The CDR3 coding sequence is TGTGCCAGCAGCACCAACAGGGGTAGCGGGCTAATTAGTAGTTCACCCCTCCACTTT.

The chain links TRBV5-4 to TRBJ1-3, with a possible D match to TRBD1 (5 bases). Trimming removed 4 bases from V and 8 bases from J, with 19 bases in between. This CDR3 has 15 residues. The germline CDR1 and CDR2 sequences are SGHNT and YYREEE (reference sequence). The CDR3 protein is CASSGGLSSWDTIYF. The CDR3 nucleotides read TGTGCCAGCAGCGGGGGACTGTCCTCCTGGGACACCATATATTTT.

The V call is TRBV28, the J call TRBJ1-1; no reliable D call. In germline, CDR1 is MDHEN, CDR2 SYDVKM. The length of the CDR3 is 12 residues. Trimming pared 5 bases from V and 3 bases from J, leaving 7 bases between. CDR3 protein: CASSQTDTEAFF. Written as DNA, the CDR3 is TGTGCCAGCAGTCAGACGGACACTGAAGCTTTCTTT.

The chain combines TRBV2 with TRBJ2-2; maybe TRBD2 (6 bases). The germline V gene has CDR1 SNHLY and CDR2 FYNNEI. V was pared by 3 bases and J by 0 bases, with 8 bases between. The CDR3 loop spans 15 amino acids. Written as DNA, the CDR3 is TGTGCCAGCAGTGACGGAGGGGCGAACACCGGGGAGCTGTTTTTT. This translates into CASSDGGANTGELFF.

The chain is built from TRBV5-4 and TRBJ1-1; no clear D. Germline V gene sequence: CDR1 SGHNT, CDR2 YYREEE (reference sequence). This CDR3 has 13 residues. Trimming pared 4 bases from V and 3 bases from J, leaving 10 bases between. In DNA, the CDR3 is TGTGCCAGCAGCAATGAAACAGACACTGAAGCTTTCTTT. Translation: CASSNETDTEAFF.

This sequence joins TRBV19 and TRBJ1-5; D possibly corresponds to TRBD1 (5 bases). The germline V gene encodes CDR1 LNHDA and CDR2 SQIVND (reference sequence). The V end was cut by 5 bases, the J end by 5 bases, with 16 bases between. The CDR3 is made up of 15 amino acids. CDR3 coding DNA: TGTGCCAGTAGTGTAGCTAGGGACGTACATCAGCCCCAGCATTTT. It yields the protein CASSVARDVHQPQHF.

The CDR3 DNA reads TGCGCCAGCAGCTTCTCAGGGGGGGCAATCAATGAGCAGTTCTTC. Encoded protein: CASSFSGGAINEQFF. The chain couples TRBV5-1 to TRBJ2-1; the D call may be TRBD1 or TRBD2 (7 bases each). V lost 2 bases and J lost 6, with 15 bases in between. The germline V gene has CDR1 SGHRS and CDR2 YFSETQ. There are 15 residues in the CDR3. Full variable domain (outside the CDR3, taken from reference TRBV5-1 and TRBJ2-1): KAGVTQTPRYLIKTRGQQVTLSCSPISGHRSVSWYQQTPGQGLQFLFEYFSETQRNKGNFPGRFSGRQFSNSRSEMNVSTLELGDSALYLCASSFSGGAINEQFFGPGTRLTVL.

The chain carries TRBV10-3 and TRBJ2-1, with 11 nucleotides matching TRBD2. The CDR3 contains 15 residues. Germline V gene data show CDR1 as ENHRY and CDR2 as SYGVKD. With V trimmed by 5 bases and J by 4 bases, 4 bases remained unmatched. The CDR3 sequence: CAISKTSGKYNEQFF. In nucleotides, the CDR3 is TGTGCCATCAGTAAGACTAGCGGGAAGTACAATGAGCAGTTCTTC.